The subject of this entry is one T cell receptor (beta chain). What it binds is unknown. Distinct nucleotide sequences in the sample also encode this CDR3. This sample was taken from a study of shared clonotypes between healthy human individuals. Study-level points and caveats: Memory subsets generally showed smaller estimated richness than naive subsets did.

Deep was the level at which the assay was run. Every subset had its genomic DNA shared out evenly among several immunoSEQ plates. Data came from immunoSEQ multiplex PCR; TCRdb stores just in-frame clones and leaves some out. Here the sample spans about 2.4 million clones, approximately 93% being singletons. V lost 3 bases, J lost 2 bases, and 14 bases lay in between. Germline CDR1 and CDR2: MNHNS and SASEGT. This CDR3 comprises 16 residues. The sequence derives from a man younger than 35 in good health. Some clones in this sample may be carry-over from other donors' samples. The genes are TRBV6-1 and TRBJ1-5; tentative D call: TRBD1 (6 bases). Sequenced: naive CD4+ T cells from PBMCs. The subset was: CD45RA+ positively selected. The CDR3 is CASSDRGAVGNQPQHF. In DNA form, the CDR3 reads TGTGCCAGCAGTGACCGGGGGGCTGTGGGCAATCAGCCCCAGCATTTT.